This TCR beta chain was observed in a study of T-cell reconstitution after alpha-beta-depleted transplantation in children. Per germline, CDR1 SGHKS and CDR2 YYEKEE (reference sequence). V was cut by 4 bases and J by 10 bases, with 21 bases left in between. The CDR3 runs 15 residues. Preparation of the TCRbeta library was carried out with unique molecular identifiers. MiXCR was run by TCRdb on the PCR reads, yielding one entry per CDR3 protein. Here the sample spans around 240,000 distinct CDR3 sequences, roughly a tenth being singletons. The J gene is TRBJ2-1, the V gene TRBV5-5; perhaps TRBD1 as D (5 bases). The origin of this receptor is a human donor who donated a stem cell graft to a child with SCID. This material consisted of PBMCs from the stem cell graft donor, taken from the stem cell graft. The CDR3 reads CASSGTLLTGSEQFF. CDR3 in DNA: TGTGCCAGCAGCGGAACGCTTCTTACAGGCTCCGAGCAGTTCTTC.